This TCR beta chain was documented in a study of shared T cell receptors in the human thymus. Profiled with immunoSEQ multiplex PCR; TCRdb holds only in-frame clones, not every one. Among hundreds of thousands of clones listed, approximately 88% were seen once. Unmatched junction bases numbered 5, after V lost 6 bases and J lost 1 base. The CDR3 length is 14 residues. Germline V gives CDR1 SQVTM, CDR2 ANQGSEA. In its sample, this clone was seen once. These data were also reused for a study on human thymus T cells. This second report adds: Donors were healthy Finnish babies undergoing corrective operations for congenital heart defects. Thymic samples were excised during corrective heart operations. Thymic and blood repertoires seemed to favor certain V and J genes.

Sample: thymocytes. This clonotype was sampled from a boy under two years old with a congenital heart defect. The rearrangement links TRBV29-1 to TRBJ2-3, with 9 bases that match TRBD2. In nucleotides, the CDR3 is TGCAGCGTGCTGACTAGCGGCGGCACAGATACGCAGTATTTT. Protein: CSVLTSGGTDTQYF.